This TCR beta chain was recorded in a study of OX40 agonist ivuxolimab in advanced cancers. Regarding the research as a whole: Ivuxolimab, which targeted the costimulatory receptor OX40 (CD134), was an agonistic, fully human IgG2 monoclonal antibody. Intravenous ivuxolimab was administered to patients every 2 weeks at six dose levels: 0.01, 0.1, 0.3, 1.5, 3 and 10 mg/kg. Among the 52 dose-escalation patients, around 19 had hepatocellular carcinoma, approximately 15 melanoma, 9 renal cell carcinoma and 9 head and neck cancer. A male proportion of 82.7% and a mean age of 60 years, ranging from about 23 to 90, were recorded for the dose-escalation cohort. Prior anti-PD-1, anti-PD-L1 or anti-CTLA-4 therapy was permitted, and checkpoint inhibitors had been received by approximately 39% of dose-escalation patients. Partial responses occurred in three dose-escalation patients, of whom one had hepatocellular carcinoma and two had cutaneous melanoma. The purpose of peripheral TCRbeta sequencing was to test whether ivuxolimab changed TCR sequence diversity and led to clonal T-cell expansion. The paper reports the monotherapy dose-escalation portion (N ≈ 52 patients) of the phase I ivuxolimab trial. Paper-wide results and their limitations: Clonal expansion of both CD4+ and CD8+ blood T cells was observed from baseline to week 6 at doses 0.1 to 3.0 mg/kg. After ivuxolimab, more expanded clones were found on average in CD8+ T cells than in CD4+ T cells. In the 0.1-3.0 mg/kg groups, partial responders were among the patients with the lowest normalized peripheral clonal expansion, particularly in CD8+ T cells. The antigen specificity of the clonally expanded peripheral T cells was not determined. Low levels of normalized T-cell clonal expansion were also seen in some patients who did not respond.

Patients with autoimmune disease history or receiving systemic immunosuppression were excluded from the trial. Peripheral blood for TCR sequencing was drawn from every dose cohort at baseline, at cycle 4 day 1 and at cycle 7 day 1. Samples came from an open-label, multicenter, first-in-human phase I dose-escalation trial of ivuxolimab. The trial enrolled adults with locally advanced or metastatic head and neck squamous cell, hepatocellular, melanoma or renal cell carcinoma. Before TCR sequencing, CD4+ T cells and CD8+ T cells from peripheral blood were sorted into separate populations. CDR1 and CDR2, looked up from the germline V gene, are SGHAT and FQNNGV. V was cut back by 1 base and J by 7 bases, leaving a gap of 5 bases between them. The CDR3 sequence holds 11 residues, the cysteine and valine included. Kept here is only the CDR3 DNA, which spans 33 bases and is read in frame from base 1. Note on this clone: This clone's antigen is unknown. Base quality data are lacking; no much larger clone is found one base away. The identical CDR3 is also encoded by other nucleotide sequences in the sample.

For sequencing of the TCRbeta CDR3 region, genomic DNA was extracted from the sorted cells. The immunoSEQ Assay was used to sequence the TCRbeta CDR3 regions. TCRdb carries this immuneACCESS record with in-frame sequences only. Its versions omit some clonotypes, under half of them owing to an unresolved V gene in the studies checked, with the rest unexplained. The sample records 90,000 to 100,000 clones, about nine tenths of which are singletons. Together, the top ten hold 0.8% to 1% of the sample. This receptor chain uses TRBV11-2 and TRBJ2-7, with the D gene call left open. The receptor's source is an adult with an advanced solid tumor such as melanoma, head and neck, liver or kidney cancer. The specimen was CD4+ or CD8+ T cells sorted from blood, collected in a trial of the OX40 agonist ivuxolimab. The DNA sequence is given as TGTGCCAGCAGCTTAGTAGGGGAGCAGTACGTC. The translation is CASSLVGEQYV.